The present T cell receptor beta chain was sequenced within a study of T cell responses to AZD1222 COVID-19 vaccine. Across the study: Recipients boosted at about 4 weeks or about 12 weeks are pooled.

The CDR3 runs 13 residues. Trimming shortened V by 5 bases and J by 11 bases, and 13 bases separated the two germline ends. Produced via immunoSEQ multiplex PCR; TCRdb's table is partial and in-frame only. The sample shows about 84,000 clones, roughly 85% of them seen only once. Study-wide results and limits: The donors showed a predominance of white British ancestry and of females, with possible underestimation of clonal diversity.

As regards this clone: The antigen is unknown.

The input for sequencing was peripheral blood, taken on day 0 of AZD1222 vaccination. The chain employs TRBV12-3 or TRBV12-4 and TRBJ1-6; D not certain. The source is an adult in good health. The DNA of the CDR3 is TGTGCCAGCAGTCCCGAGACCTATGCACCCCTCCACTTT. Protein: CASSPETYAPLHF.